Shown below are 2 T cell receptor beta chains from a single sample sequenced in a study of circulating tumor DNA in untreated peripheral T-cell lymphoma. Produced via immunoSEQ multiplex PCR; TCRdb's table is partial and in-frame only. Of hundreds of clones in the sample, less than 90% were seen once. The sequencing input was cell-free DNA from blood serum. These receptors were obtained from a human donor with peripheral T-cell lymphoma.

This chain joins TRBV10-3 and TRBJ2-4; no firm D call. The germline V and J ends were trimmed by 4 bases and 0 bases, with 13 bases remaining between them. From germline, CDR1 is ENHRY and CDR2 SYGVKD. This CDR3 contains 16 residues. The CDR3 coding sequence is TGTGCCATCAGTGTAACCTCCCTCAAAGCCAAAAACATTCAGTACTTC. This translates into CAISVTSLKAKNIQYF.

The chain recombines TRBV7-9 with TRBJ2-3; 9 bases map to TRBD1. The germline CDR1 and CDR2 sequences are SEHNR and FQNEAQ (reference sequence). After removal of 7 bases from V and 7 bases from J, the junction contained 15 bases not matched to a gene. The CDR3 is 16 amino acids. CDR3 amino acids: CASTHPGQGEFYTQYF. DNA of the CDR3: TGTGCCAGCACCCATCCGGGACAGGGAGAATTCTATACGCAGTATTTT.